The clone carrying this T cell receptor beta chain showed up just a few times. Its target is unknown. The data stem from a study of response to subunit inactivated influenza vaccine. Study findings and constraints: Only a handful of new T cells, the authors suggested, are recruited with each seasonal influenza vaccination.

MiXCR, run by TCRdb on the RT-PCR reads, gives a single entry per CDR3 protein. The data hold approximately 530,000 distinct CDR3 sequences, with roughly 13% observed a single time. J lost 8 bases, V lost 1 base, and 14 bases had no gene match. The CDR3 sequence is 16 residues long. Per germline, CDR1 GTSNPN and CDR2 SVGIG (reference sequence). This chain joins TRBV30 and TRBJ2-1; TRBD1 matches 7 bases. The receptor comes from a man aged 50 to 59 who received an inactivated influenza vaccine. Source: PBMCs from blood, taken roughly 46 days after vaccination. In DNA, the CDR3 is TGTGCCTGGAGTGATACAAGGGGGCTGGTGCTCCATGAGCAGTTCTTC. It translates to CAWSDTRGLVLHEQFF. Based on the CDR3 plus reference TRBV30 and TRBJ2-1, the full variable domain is SQTIHQWPATLVQPVGSPLSLECTVEGTSNPNLYWYRQAAGRGLQLLFYSVGIGQISSEVPQNLSASRPQDRQFILSSKKLLLSDSGFYLCAWSDTRGLVLHEQFFGPGTRLTVL.